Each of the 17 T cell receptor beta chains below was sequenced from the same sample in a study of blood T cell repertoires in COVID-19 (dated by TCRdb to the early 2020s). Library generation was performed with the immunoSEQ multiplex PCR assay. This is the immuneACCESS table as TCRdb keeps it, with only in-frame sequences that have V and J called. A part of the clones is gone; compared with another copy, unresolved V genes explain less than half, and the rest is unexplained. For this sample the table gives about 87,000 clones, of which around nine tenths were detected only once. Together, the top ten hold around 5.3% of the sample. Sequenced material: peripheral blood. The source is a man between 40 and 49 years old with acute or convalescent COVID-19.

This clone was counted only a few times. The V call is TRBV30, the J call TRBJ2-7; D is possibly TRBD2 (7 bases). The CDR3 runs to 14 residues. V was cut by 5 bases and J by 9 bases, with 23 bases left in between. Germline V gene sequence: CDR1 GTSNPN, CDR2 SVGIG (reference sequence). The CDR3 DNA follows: TGTGCCTGGGCTACCTCGGGGGGCCGGTTCGGGCAGTACTTC. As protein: CAWATSGGRFGQYF.

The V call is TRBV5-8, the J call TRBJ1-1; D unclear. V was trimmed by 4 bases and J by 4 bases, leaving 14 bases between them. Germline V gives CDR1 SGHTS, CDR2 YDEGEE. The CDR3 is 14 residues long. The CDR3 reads CASSPRPSGTEAFF. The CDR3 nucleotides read TGTGCCAGCAGCCCCAGGCCATCAGGCACTGAAGCTTTCTTT. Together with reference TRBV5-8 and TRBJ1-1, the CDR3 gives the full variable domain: EAGVTQSPTHLIKTRGQQATLRCSPISGHTSVYWYQQALGLGLQFLLWYDEGEERNRGNFPPRFSGRQFPNYSSELNVNALELEDSALYLCASSPRPSGTEAFFGQGTRLTVV.

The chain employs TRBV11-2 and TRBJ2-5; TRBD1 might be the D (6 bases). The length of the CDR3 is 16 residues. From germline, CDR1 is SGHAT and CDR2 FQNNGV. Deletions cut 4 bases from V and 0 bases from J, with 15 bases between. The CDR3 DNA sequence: TGTGCCAGCAGCTCCCACCCCCGGGACAACCAAGAGACCCAGTACTTC. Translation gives CASSSHPRDNQETQYF.

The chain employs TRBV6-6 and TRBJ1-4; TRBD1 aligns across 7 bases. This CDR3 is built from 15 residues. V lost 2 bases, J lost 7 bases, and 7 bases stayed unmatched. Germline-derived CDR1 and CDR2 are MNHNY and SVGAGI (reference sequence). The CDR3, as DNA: TGTGCCAGCAGTTACGTAGACAGGGCGGCTGAAAAACTGTTTTTT. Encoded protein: CASSYVDRAAEKLFF.

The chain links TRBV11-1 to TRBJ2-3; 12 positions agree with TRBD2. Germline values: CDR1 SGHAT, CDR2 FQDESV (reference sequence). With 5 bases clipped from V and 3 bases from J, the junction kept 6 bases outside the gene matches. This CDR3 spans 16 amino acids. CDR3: CASSNPGTSGTDTQYF. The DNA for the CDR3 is TGTGCCAGCAGCAACCCCGGGACTAGCGGGACAGATACGCAGTATTTT.

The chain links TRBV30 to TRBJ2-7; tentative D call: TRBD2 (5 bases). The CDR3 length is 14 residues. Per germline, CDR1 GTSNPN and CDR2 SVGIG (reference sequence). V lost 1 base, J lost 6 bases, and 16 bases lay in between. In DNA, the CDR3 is TGTGCCTGGAGTGCCTCGGGGTTTACGTTCGAGCAGTACTTC. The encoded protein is CAWSASGFTFEQYF.

CDR3 region: CASSGTPVAKNIQYF. The CDR3 DNA reads as TGTGCCAGCTCAGGGACACCCGTAGCCAAAAACATTCAGTACTTC. The chain employs TRBV18 and TRBJ2-4, with D maybe TRBD1 (6 bases). V shed 5 bases and J shed 0 bases, with 11 bases lying between them. The CDR3 contains 15 residues. Germline lookup yields CDR1 KGHSH and CDR2 LQKENI.

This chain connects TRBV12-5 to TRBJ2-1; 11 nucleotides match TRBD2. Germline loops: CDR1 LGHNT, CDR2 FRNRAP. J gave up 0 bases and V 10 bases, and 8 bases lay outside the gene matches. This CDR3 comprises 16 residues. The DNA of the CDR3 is TGTGCTACCATGAGACTAGCGGGAAGCTCCTACAATGAGCAGTTCTTC. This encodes CATMRLAGSSYNEQFF.

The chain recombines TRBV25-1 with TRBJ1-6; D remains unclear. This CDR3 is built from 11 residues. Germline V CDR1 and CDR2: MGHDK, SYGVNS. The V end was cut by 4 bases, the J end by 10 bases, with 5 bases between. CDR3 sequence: CASSGSSPLHF. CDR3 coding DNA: TGTGCCAGCAGTGGAAGCTCACCCCTCCACTTT.

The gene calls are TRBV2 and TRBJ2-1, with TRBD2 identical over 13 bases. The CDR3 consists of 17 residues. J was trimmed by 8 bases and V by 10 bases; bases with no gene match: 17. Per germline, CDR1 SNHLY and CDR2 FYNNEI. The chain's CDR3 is CAIGGLAGASSAYEQFF. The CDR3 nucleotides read TGTGCCATCGGAGGACTAGCGGGAGCCTCGAGTGCCTATGAGCAGTTCTTC.

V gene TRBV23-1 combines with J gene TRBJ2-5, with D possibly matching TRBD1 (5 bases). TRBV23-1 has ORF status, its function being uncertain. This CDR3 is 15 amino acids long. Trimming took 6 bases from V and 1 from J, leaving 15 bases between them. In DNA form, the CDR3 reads TGCGCCAGCAGACGGTACCGACAGACCCAAGAGACCCAGTACTTC. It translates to CASRRYRQTQETQYF.

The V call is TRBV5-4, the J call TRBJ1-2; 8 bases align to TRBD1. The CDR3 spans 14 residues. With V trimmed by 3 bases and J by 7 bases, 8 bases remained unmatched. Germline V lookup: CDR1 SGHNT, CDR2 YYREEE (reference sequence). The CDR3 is CASSSQQGEFGYTF. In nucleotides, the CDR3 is TGTGCCAGCAGCTCCCAACAGGGGGAGTTTGGCTACACCTTC.

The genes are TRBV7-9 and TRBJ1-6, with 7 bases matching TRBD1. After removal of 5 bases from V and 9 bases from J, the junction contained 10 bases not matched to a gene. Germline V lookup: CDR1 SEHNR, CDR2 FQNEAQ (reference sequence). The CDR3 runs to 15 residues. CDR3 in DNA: TGTGCCAGCAGCCGTATGACAGGGTTTGTTTCACCCCTCCACTTT. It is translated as CASSRMTGFVSPLHF.

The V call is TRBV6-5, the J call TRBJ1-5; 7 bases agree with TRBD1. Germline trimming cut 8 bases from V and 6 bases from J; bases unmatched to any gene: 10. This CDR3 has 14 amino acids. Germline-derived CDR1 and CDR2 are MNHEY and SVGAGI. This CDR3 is CASELRGAGQPQHF. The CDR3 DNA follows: TGTGCCAGCGAACTCAGGGGGGCCGGTCAGCCCCAGCATTTT.

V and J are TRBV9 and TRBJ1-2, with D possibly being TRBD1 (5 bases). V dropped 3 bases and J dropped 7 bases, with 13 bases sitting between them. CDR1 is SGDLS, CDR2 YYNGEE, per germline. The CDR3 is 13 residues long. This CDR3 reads CASSDGGIRGYTF. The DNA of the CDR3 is TGTGCCAGCAGCGACGGGGGGATTCGTGGCTACACCTTC.

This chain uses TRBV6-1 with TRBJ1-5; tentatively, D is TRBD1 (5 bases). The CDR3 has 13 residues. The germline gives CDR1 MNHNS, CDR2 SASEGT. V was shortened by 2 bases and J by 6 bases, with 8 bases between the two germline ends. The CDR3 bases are TGTGCCAGCAGTGAAAGGGGTGGTCAGCCCCAGCATTTT. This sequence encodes CASSERGGQPQHF.

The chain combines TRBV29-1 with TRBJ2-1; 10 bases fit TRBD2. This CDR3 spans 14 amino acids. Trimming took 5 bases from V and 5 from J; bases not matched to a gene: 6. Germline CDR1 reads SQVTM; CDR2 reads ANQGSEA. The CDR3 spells CSVSGLAFHNEQFF. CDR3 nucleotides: TGCAGCGTTTCGGGACTAGCGTTCCACAATGAGCAGTTCTTC.